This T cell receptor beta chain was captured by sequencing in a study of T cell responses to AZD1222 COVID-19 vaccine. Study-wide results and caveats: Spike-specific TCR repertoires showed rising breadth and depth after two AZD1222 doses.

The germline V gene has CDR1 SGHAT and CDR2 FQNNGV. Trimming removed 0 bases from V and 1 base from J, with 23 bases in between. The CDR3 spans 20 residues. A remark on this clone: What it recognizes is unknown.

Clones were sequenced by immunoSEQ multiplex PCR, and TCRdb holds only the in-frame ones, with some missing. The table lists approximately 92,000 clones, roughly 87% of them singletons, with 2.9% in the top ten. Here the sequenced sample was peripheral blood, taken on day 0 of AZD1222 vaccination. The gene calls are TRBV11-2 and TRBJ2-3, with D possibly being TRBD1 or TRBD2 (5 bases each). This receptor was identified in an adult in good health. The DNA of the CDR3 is TGTGCCAGCAGCTTAGACCATTCCACGATCAGGGACGCGGGCACAGATACGCAGTATTTT. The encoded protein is CASSLDHSTIRDAGTDTQYF.